The next 5 T cell receptor beta chains were all read from a single sample in a study of vaccination and CD4 T cells after COVID-19 (dated by TCRdb to 2022 to 2024). The antigens these receptors bind are not known. The meaning of the sample's time point label: late sampling 161 to 241 days after vaccination in three convalescent patients. This sample's treatment or condition label indicates: roughly 10-day PBMC culture with coronavirus spike peptide pools or control peptides (ViraFEST assay). To prepare the library, PCR was applied. The run used an Illumina iSeq 100. DNA from cultured CD4+ T cells was subjected to TCR sequencing with the Oncomine TCR Beta short-read assay at the Johns Hopkins FTIC core. TCRdb reworked the public reads: Q25 trimming with fastp, MiXCR clone assembly, productive beta chains retained. Every entry covers one CDR3 protein and lists the most common genes and DNA from its rows. The sample has approximately 18,000 distinct CDR3 sequences on record, 40% to 50% of them singletons. The top ten constitute around 21% of the sample.

The source material was CD4+ T cells from blood, cultured in vitro, sampled about 7 months after SARS-CoV-2 vaccination. The receptors were gathered from a human donor who had recovered from COVID-19.

The V and J genes are TRBV15 and TRBJ2-6; tentative D call: TRBD1 (5 bases). This CDR3 comprises 15 residues. V lost 1 base, J lost 2 bases, and 6 bases lay in between. Germline CDR1 LNHNV, CDR2 YYDKDF (reference sequence). The CDR3 region is CATSRVRAGANVLTF. DNA of the CDR3: TGTGCCACCAGCAGAGTCAGGGCTGGGGCCAACGTCCTGACTTTC.

The rearrangement links TRBV7-9 to TRBJ2-7; a possible D gene is TRBD2 (5 bases). V dropped 6 bases and J dropped 3 bases, with 12 bases sitting between them. The CDR3 has 13 amino acids. CDR1 SEHNR and CDR2 FQNEAQ come from the germline V gene (reference sequence). The CDR3 spells CASSKGVVYEQYF. CDR3 in DNA: TGTGCCAGCAGTAAGGGAGTGGTCTACGAGCAGTACTTC.

A single count supports this clonotype. J is TRBJ1-2 and V is TRBV20-1, with TRBD1 as a possible D gene (6 bases). The germline V gene encodes CDR1 DFQATT and CDR2 SNEGSKA (reference sequence). The CDR3 totals 13 residues. Between the trimmed V and J ends, which lost 1 base and 0 bases, there was a span of 6 bases. CDR3 amino acids: CSARGTANYGYTF. Written as DNA, the CDR3 is TGCAGTGCTAGAGGGACAGCTAACTATGGCTACACCTTC.

The chain carries TRBV7-8 and TRBJ2-1; no definite D call. From germline, CDR1 is SGHVS and CDR2 FQNEAQ. The CDR3 has 12 residues. Trimming took 4 bases from V and 11 from J, leaving 12 bases between them. In DNA form, the CDR3 reads TGTGCCAGCAGCTCCCTCCTGTCTAAGCAGTTCTTC. It codes for CASSSLLSKQFF.

The rearrangement joins TRBV6-1 to TRBJ1-2; no reliable D call. Germline V gene lookup returns CDR1 MNHNS and CDR2 SASEGT. Trimming removed 2 bases from V and 8 bases from J, with 15 bases in between. The CDR3 is 14 residues long. The DNA for the CDR3 is TGTGCCAGCAGTGAAATGGGCGTCTCGATGGGCTACACCTTC. Its protein is CASSEMGVSMGYTF.